The next 9 T cell receptor beta chains were all read from a single sample in a study of human CD8 memory T cell subsets. The TCR beta sequencing libraries came from UMI-labeled 5' RACE. TCRdb reprocessed the 5' RACE reads and reports one entry per CDR3 protein, with no DNA. The sample yields about 10,000 distinct CDR3 sequences, of which the top ten take up 20%. Sequencing was performed on CD8+ T cells from PBMCs. The origin of the receptors is a human donor in good health.

The rearrangement joins TRBV11-2 to TRBJ2-2; TCRdb lists TRBD1, though no DNA is available to test this call. The CDR3 has 17 residues. CDR1 and CDR2 (germline): SGHAT, FQNNGV. This CDR3 is CASSSRGTTQGTGELFF.

The rearrangement links TRBV3-1 to TRBJ2-2; TCRdb's assignment of TRBD1 cannot be checked, as there is no DNA. Per germline, CDR1 LGHDT and CDR2 YNNKEL (reference sequence). This CDR3 is built from 14 residues. The CDR3 spells CASSQDRRGQELFF.

This chain joins TRBV16 and TRBJ1-5; TCRdb reports TRBD1, a call that lacks DNA to check it against. There are 18 residues in the CDR3. CDR1 and CDR2 from the germline V gene are KGHSY and FQNENV. The CDR3 sequence is CASSDLRPSQGARQPQHF.

The gene calls are TRBV2 and TRBJ1-1. Germline V lookup: CDR1 SNHLY, CDR2 FYNNEI. The CDR3 length is 15 residues. CDR3 sequence reads: CASSPRSDLNTEAFF.

The chain uses TRBV11-2 and TRBJ2-1; no DNA is available, so the TRBD2 call from TCRdb remains unchecked. Germline V CDR1 and CDR2: SGHAT, FQNNGV. This CDR3 has 16 residues. CDR3 protein: CASSFSRVIPFNEQFF. The complete variable domain, with remaining parts taken from reference TRBV11-2 and TRBJ2-1, reads EAGVAQSPRYKIIEKRQSVAFWCNPISGHATLYWYQQILGQGPKLLIQFQNNGVVDDSQLPKDRFSAERLKGVDSTLKIQPAKLEDSAVYLCASSFSRVIPFNEQFFGPGTRLTVL.

V usage is TRBV4-3 and J usage is TRBJ2-2; TCRdb indicates TRBD2, and absent DNA this call remains unverified. The CDR3 length is 14 residues. CDR1 and CDR2 from the germline V gene are LGHNA and YSLEER. The CDR3 loop reads CASSQAVAGGELFF.

This rearrangement joins TRBV4-2 to TRBJ2-1; the D call from TCRdb, TRBD2, cannot be confirmed without DNA. This CDR3 region has 16 residues. CDR1 is LGHNA and CDR2 is YNFKEQ in the germline V gene. The CDR3 region is CASSPYSGDAYNEQFF.

The chain's CDR3 is CASSPSPAEQFF. This chain uses TRBV16 with TRBJ2-1; absent DNA, TCRdb's TRBD2 call cannot be checked. The CDR3 extends over 12 amino acids. Germline lookup yields CDR1 KGHSY and CDR2 FQNENV.

The CDR3 loop is CASSAGTAISIFF. V and J are TRBV11-2 and TRBJ2-1; TCRdb returns TRBD1, unconfirmable since there is no DNA. The germline V gene encodes CDR1 SGHAT and CDR2 FQNNGV. CDR3 size: 13 residues.